The text below deals with one T cell receptor beta chain. Stated time point: blood 2 weeks post-SBRT. Treatment meaning: 15 Gy SBRT to primary tumor, nephrectomy 4 weeks later. The record originates from a study of radiation and T cells in renal cell carcinoma. The ends were cut back, 1 base at V and 6 bases at J, with 14 bases in the middle. CDR1 and CDR2 (germline): SGHTA, FQGNSA. This CDR3 contains 15 residues. Sequencing was performed with immunoSEQ multiplex PCR; in TCRdb, only in-frame clones are kept and a portion is missing. The sample has 70,000 or so clones; roughly 80% are singletons. Sample: blood, taken from a patient whose treatment included radiotherapy and nephrectomy. V usage is TRBV7-2 and J usage is TRBJ2-3; D not resolved. This TCR derives from a man aged 55 to 70 with renal cell carcinoma. CDR3 region: CASSLDTAARDTQYF. The CDR3 DNA is TGTGCCAGCAGCTTAGATACAGCCGCCCGGGATACGCAGTATTTT.